This T cell receptor (beta chain) is drawn from a study of shared clonotypes between healthy human individuals. V lost 0 bases and J lost 1, with 10 bases in between. Germline V gene sequence: CDR1 SGHKS, CDR2 YYEKEE (reference sequence). The CDR3 extends over 15 amino acids. Remarks on this clone: Its matching antigen is unknown.

Study-level results: A few donors shared around 5% of their naive CD4 clonotypes.

Sequencing was performed with immunoSEQ multiplex PCR; in TCRdb, only in-frame clones are kept and a portion is missing. The data show some 2.1 million clones, 85% to 95% seen once. The sequencing input was naive CD4+ T cells sorted from blood. Subset here: CD45RA+ positively selected. The genes are TRBV5-5 and TRBJ1-1; D unresolved. The sequence was obtained from a man between 18 and 35 years old in good health. The CDR3 protein is CASSLEGPTNTEAFF. For the CDR3, the DNA is TGTGCCAGCAGCTTGGAAGGACCGACGAACACTGAAGCTTTCTTT. Full variable domain (outside the CDR3, taken from reference TRBV5-5 and TRBJ1-1): DAGVTQSPTHLIKTRGQQVTLRCSPISGHKSVSWYQQVLGQGPQFIFQYYEKEERGRGNFPDRFSARQFPNYSSELNVNALLLGDSALYLCASSLEGPTNTEAFFGQGTRLTVV.